The present entry profiles one T cell receptor beta chain with its context. The authors ran the immunoSEQ assay, v3.0, at survey level. Assay: immunoSEQ multiplex PCR; the TCRdb copy retains only in-frame clones and omits some. This sample has roughly 42,000 clones, with about nine tenths found just once. This CDR3 region has 11 residues. Trimming took 4 bases from V and 2 from J, leaving 2 bases between them. Germline CDR1 SGHRS, CDR2 YFSETQ. This entry is derived from a study of long-term antiretroviral therapy in people with HIV. Here the sequenced sample was unsorted PBMCs, taken 1.2 years after starting antiretroviral therapy. The sequence derives from a woman aged 50 to 60 with HIV. This rearrangement joins TRBV5-1 to TRBJ2-3; D is ambiguous. The CDR3 spells CASSLTDTQYF. The CDR3 DNA is TGCGCCAGCAGCCTCACAGATACGCAGTATTTT.